This T cell receptor (beta chain) stems from a study of CD8+ T cells in alopecia areata. Study-wide results and caveats: Patients shared TCRs less clearly than mice did, possibly owing to HLA.

Extraction and reverse transcription of RNA yielded cDNA as the sequencing template. Generated by immunoSEQ multiplex PCR, the TCRdb table keeps only in-frame clones and is missing some. In total the sample includes 250,000 or so clones, none of them seen once. This clone showed up just a few times. The antigen is undetermined. Any gene name here is a mouse gene name. The CDR3 end lies 4 residues beyond the end of the read and is filled in from the germline J gene. The CDR3 spans 14 residues. Germline values: CDR1 MNHDT, CDR2 YYDKIL. Trimming left V 5 bases short and J 2 bases short, with 11 bases between. Cells pooled from cutaneous lymph nodes were sorted on CD4, CD8alpha, NKG2D, NKG2ACE and other markers.

V gene TRBV17 combines with J gene TRBJ2-5; perhaps TRBD1 as D (6 bases). Source material: CD4+ T cells sorted from a lymph node. The TCR sequence derives from a C3H/HeJ mouse with alopecia areata. The MHC haplotype of the strain is H2-k. The CDR3 DNA, read in part, is TGTGCTAGCAGTTCCGGGACACTCCAAGAC. The encoded protein is CASSSGTLQD. The CDR3 in full is CASSSGTLQDTQYF.